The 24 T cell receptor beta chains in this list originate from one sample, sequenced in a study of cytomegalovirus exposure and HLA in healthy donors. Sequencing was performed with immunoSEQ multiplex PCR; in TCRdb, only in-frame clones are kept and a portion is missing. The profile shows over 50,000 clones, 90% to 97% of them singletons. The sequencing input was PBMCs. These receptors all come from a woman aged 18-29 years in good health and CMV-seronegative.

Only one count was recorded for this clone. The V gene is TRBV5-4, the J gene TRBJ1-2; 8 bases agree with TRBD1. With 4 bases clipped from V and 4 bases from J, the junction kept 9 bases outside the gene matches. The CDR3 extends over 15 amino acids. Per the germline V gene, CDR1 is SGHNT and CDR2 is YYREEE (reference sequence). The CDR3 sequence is CASSPPGQEGYGYTF. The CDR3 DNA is TGTGCCAGCAGCCCTCCGGGACAGGAGGGCTATGGCTACACCTTC.

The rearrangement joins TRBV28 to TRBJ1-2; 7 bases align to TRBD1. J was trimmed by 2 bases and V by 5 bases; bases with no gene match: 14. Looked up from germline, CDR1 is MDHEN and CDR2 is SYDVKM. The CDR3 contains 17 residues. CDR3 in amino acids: CASSPTGAYLLNYGYTF. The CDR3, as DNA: TGTGCCAGCAGTCCAACAGGGGCGTACCTCCTAAACTATGGCTACACCTTC.

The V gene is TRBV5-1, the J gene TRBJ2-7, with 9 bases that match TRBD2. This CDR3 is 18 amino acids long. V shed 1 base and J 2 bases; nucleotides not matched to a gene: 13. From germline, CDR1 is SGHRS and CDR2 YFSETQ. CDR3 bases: TGCGCCAGCAGCTTGCAAGGGGCGGGGGGGCCCTCCCCCTACGAGCAGTACTTC. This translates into CASSLQGAGGPSPYEQYF.

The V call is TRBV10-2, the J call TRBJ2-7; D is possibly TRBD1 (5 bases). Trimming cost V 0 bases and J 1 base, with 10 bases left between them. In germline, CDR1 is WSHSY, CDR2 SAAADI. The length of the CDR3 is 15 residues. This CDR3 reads CASSESGRASYEQYF. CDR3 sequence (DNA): TGCGCCAGCAGTGAGTCGGGCAGGGCGTCCTACGAGCAGTACTTC.

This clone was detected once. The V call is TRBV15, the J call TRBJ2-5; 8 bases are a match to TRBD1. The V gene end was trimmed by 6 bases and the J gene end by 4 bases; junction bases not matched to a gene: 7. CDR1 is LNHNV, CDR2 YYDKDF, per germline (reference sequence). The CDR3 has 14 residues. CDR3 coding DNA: TGTGCCACCAGAAGCAGGGGGCTTGGAGAGACCCAGTACTTC. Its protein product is CATRSRGLGETQYF.

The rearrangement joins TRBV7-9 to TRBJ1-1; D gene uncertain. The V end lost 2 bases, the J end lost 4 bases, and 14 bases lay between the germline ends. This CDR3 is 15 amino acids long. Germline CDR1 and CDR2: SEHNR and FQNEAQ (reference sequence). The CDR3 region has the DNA TGTGCCAGCAGCTTATTGGGTCGTGGCGGCACTGAAGCTTTCTTT. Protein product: CASSLLGRGGTEAFF.

The chain's CDR3 is CASSLFAGPDTQYF. CDR3 DNA sequence: TGTGCCAGCAGTTTATTTGCAGGGCCAGATACGCAGTATTTT. The chain uses TRBV28 and TRBJ2-3, with D maybe TRBD1 (5 bases). Looked up from germline, CDR1 is MDHEN and CDR2 is SYDVKM. The CDR3 covers 14 residues. The ends were cut back, 1 base at V and 4 bases at J, with 9 bases in the middle.

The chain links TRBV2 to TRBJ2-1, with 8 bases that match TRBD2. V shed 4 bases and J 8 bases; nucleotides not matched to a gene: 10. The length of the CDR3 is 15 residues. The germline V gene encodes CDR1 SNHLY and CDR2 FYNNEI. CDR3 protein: CASSVWAGGRDEQFF. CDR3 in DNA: TGTGCCAGCAGTGTGTGGGCGGGGGGCCGGGATGAGCAGTTCTTC.

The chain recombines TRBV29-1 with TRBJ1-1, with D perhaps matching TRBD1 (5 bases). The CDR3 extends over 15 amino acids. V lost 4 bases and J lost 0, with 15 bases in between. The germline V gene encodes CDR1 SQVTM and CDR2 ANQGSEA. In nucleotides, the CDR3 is TGCAGCGTTGTGAGGACAACAGCAATGAACACTGAAGCTTTCTTT. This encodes CSVVRTTAMNTEAFF.

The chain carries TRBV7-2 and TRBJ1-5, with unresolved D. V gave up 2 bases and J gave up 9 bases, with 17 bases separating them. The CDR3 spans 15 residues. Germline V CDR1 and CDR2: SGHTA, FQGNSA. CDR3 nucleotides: TGTGCCAGCAGCTTAAGTCCAGGCCCGGGGAGGCCCCAGCATTTT. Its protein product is CASSLSPGPGRPQHF. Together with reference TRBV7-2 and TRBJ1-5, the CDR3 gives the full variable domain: GAGVSQSPSNKVTEKGKDVELRCDPISGHTALYWYRQSLGQGLEFLIYFQGNSAPDKSGLPSDRFSAERTGGSVSTLTIQRTQQEDSAVYLCASSLSPGPGRPQHFGDGTRLSIL.

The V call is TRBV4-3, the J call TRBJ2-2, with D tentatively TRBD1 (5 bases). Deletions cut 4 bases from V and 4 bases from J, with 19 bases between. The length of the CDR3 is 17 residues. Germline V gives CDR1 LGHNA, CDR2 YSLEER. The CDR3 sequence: CASSPKVGLGGTGELFF. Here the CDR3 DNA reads TGCGCCAGCAGCCCCAAGGTGGGGCTGGGTGGCACCGGGGAGCTGTTTTTT.

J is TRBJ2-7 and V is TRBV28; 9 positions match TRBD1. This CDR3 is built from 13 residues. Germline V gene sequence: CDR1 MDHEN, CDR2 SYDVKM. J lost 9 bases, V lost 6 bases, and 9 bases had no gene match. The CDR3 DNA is TGTGCCAGCAGCCTAGGGACAGGGTTCAGGCAGTACTTC. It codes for CASSLGTGFRQYF. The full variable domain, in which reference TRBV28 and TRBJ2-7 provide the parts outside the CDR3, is DVKVTQSSRYLVKRTGEKVFLECVQDMDHENMFWYRQDPGLGLRLIYFSYDVKMKEKGDIPEGYSVSREKKERFSLILESASTNQTSMYLCASSLGTGFRQYFGPGTRLTVT.

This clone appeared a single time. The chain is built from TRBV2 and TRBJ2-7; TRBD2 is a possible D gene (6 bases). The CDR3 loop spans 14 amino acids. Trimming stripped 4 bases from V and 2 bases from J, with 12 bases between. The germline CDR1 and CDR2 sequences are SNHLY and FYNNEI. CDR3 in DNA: TGTGCCAGCAGTGCCGGGGGTCTTACCTACGAGCAGTACTTC. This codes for CASSAGGLTYEQYF.

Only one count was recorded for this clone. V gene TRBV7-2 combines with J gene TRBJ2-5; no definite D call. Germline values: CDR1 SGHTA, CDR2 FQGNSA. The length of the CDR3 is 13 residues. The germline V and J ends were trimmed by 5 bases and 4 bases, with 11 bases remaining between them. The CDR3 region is CASSARPGETQYF. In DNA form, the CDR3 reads TGTGCCAGCAGCGCCCGACCGGGAGAGACCCAGTACTTC.

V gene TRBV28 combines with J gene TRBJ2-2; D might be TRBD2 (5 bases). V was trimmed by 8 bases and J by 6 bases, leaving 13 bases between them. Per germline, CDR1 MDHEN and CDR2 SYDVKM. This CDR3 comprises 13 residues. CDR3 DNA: TGTGCCAGCCACGGACTCCTCCCCGGGGAGCTGTTTTTT. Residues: CASHGLLPGELFF.

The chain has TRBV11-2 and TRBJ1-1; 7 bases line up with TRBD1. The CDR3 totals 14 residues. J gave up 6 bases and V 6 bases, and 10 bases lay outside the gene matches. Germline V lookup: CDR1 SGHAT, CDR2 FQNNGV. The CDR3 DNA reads TGTGCCAGCAGTGGGTCAGGGGGAAGGGCTGAAGCTTTCTTT. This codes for CASSGSGGRAEAFF.

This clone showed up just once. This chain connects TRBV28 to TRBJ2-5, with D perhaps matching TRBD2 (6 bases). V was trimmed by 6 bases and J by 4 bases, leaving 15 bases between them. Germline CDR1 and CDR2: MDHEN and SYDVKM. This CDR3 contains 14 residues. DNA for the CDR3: TGTGCCAGCAGGGACCCGGGGGTTGCAGAGACCCAGTACTTC. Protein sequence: CASRDPGVAETQYF. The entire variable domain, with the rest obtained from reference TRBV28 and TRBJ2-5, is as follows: DVKVTQSSRYLVKRTGEKVFLECVQDMDHENMFWYRQDPGLGLRLIYFSYDVKMKEKGDIPEGYSVSREKKERFSLILESASTNQTSMYLCASRDPGVAETQYFGPGTRLLVL.

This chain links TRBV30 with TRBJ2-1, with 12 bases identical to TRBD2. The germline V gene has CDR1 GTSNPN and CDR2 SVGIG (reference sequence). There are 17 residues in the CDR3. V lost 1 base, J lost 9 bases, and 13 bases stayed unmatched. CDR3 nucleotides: TGTGCCTGGAGTGGCGGGAGGACTAGCGGGGCATGGGGTGAGCAGTTCTTC. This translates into CAWSGGRTSGAWGEQFF.

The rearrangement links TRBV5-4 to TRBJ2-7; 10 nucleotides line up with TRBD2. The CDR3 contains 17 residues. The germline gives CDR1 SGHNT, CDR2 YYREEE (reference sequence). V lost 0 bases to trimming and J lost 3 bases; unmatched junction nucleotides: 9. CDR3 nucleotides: TGTGCCAGCAGCTTGGCCGGAGCTAGCGGGAGAGGCTACGAGCAGTACTTC. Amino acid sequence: CASSLAGASGRGYEQYF.

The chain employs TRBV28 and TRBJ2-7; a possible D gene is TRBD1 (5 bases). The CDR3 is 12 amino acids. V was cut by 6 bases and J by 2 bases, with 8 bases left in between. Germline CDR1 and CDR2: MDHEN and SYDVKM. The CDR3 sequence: CASRIGAYEQYF. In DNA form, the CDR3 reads TGTGCCAGCAGGATAGGGGCCTACGAGCAGTACTTC.

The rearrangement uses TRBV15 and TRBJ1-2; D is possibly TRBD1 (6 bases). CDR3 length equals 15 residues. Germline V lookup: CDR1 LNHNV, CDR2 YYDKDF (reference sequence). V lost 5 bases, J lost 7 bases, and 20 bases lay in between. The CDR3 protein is CATSWGPTARTGYTF. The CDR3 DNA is TGTGCCACCAGCTGGGGGCCGACAGCTCGGACTGGCTACACCTTC.

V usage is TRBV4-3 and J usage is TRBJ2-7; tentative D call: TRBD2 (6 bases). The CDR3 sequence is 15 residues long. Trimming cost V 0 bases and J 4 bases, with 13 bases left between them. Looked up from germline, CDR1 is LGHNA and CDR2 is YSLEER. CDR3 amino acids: CASSQDWRDRYEQYF. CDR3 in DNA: TGCGCCAGCAGCCAAGATTGGCGGGACCGATACGAGCAGTACTTC.

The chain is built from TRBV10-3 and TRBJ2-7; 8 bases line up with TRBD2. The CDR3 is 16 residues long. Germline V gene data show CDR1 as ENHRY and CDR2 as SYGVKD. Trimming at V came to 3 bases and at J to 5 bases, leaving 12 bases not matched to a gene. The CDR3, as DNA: TGTGCCATCAGTGATCGGGCTAGCGGGTATAGCGACGAGCAGTACTTC. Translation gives CAISDRASGYSDEQYF.

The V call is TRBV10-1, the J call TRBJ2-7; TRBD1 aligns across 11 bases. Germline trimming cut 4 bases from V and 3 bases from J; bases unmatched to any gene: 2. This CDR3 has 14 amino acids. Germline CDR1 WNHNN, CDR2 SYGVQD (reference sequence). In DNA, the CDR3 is TGCGCCAGCAGTGGGGGGACAGGGGGCTACGAGCAGTACTTC. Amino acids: CASSGGTGGYEQYF.